The T cell receptor (beta chain) under discussion was sequenced for a study of response to subunit inactivated influenza vaccine. TCRdb re-analysed the RT-PCR reads in MiXCR, keeping a single row per CDR3 protein. The sample shows roughly 540,000 distinct CDR3 sequences, roughly 25% of them seen only once. With regard to this clonotype: Its target is not known.

Study-wide results and caveats: Seasonal influenza vaccination, on each occasion, was suggested by the authors to recruit few new T cells.

Germline CDR1 LNHDA, CDR2 SQIVND (reference sequence). The V gene lost 5 bases and the J gene lost 2 bases, with 12 bases spanning the gap. This CDR3 spans 14 amino acids. These data were also filed under a second study, of T cells expressing NK-cell markers. From that paper: TCR beta libraries carry UMIs added by 5'RACE template switching. For several experiments, T cell sorting was restricted to the alpha-beta TCR population by means of an anti-gamma-delta TCR antibody. Over 5 donors carried dominant NKG2C+ clonotypes that made up roughly 1.0-8% of their CD8+ T cells. For four donors, these clonotypes were likewise the leading ones in the CD3+CD56-NKG2C+ fraction.

The sample here was CD4+ T cells sorted from PBMCs, taken about 12 days after vaccination. The chain uses TRBV19 and TRBJ2-5, with D hard to call. The TCR originated in a man aged 50-59 years who received an inactivated influenza vaccine. The CDR3 loop reads CASSSRLFQETQYF. In nucleotides, the CDR3 is TGTGCCAGTAGTTCCCGGCTGTTTCAAGAGACCCAGTACTTC.